What follows is one TCR beta chain and its context. Its antigen remains unknown. This sample includes further DNA sequences coding for the same CDR3. The V and J ends lost 0 bases and 3 bases respectively, with 10 bases between them. The CDR3 totals 15 residues. CDR1 and CDR2 from the germline V gene are SGHAT and FQNNGV. The record originates from a study of shared clonotypes between healthy human individuals. Study-wide findings and caveats: Rarefaction gave evidence that sorted-subset sequencing remained incomplete despite large depth.

Clones were sequenced by immunoSEQ multiplex PCR, and TCRdb holds only the in-frame ones, with some missing. The table shows some 2.3 million clones, with approximately 95% occurring only once. CD4+ cell separation produced CD45RA+ naive and CD45RA-negative memory subsets. J is TRBJ2-3 and V is TRBV11-2; D may correspond to TRBD1 or TRBD2 (7 bases each). The sample comprised naive CD4+ T cells from PBMCs. Subset reported: CD45RA+ positively selected. The clonotype was recovered from a man between 18 and 29 years old in good health. Some clones in this sample may be carry-over from other donors' samples. CDR3 region: CASSLDRGGTDTQYF. The CDR3, as DNA: TGTGCCAGCAGCTTAGACAGGGGGGGTACAGATACGCAGTATTTT.